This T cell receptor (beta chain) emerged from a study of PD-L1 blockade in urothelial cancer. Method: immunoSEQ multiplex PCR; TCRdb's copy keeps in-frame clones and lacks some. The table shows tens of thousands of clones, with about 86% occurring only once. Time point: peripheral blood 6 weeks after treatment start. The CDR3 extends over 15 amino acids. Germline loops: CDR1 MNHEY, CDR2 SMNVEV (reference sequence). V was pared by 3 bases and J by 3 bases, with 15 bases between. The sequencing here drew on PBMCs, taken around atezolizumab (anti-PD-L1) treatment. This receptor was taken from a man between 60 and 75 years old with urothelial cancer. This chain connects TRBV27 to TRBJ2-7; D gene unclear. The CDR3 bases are TGTGCCAGCAGTTTGGGCCCGCCGCGAAACTACGAGCAGTACTTC. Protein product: CASSLGPPRNYEQYF.